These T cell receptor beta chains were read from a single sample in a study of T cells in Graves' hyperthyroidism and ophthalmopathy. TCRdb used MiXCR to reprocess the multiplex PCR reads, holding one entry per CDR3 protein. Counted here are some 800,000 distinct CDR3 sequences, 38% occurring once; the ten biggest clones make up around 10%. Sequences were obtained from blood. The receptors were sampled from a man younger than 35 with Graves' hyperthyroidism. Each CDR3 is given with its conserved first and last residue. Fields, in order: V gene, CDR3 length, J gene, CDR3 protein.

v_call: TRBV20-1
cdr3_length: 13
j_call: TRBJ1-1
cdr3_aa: CSASGRVNTEAFF

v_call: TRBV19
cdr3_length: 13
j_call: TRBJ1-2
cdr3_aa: CASSMQGKGGYTF

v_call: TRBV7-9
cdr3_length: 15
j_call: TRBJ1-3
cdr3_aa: CASSLARQERNTIYF

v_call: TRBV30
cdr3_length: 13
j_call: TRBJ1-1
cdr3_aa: CAWGRPQGVEAFF

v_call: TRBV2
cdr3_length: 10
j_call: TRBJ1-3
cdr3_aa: CAGTTDTIYF

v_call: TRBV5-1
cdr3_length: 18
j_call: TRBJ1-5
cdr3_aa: CASSLDRELIDSNQPQHF

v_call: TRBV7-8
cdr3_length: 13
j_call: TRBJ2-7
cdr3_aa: CASSPILAGEQYF

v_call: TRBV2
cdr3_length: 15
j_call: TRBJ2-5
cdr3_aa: CASGGTSGRAQTQYF

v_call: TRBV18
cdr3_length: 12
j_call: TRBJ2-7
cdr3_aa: CASSPQGYGQYF

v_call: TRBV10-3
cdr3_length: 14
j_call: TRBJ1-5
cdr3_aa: CAARDSYSNQPQHF

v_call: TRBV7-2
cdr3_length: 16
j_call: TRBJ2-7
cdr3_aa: CASSSPLASGSYEQYF

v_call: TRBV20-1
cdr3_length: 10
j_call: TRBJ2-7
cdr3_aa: CSATLGEQYF

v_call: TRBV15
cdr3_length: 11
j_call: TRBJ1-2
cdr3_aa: CATRGIYGYTF

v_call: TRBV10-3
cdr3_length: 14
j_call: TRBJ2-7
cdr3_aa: CASRPGLSSYEQYF

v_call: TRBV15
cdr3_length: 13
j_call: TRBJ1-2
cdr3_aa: CATSSNRDYGYTF

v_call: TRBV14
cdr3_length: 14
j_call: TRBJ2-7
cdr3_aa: CASSQGTGEREQYF

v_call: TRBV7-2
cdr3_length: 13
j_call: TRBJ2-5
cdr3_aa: CASSGEAPETQYF

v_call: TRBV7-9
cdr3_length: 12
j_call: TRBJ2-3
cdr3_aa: CASSQDQDTQYF

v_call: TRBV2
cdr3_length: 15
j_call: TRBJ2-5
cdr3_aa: CASSENSGGQETQYF

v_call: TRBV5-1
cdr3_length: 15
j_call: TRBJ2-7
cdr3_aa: CASSGPSGGPGEQYF

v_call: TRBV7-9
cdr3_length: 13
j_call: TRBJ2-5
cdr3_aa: CASSLYGVETQYF

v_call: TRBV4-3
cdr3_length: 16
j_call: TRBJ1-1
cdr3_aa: CASSQYRVRKDTEAFF